This TCR beta chain was documented in a study of early T cells in non-severe SARS-CoV-2 infection. Unique molecular identifiers were attached to individual cDNA molecules. A single record per CDR3 protein comes from TCRdb applying MiXCR to the 5' RACE reads. The sample records some 66,000 distinct CDR3 sequences, approximately 8.3% being singletons. This clonotype came up a few times. CDR1 SGHRS and CDR2 YFSETQ come from the germline V gene. Trimming cost V 3 bases and J 1 base; bases outside gene matches: 7. The CDR3 contains 15 residues. The TCR comes from an adult who was a healthcare worker with PCR-confirmed SARS-CoV-2 infection or an uninfected control (not recorded which). This sequence joins TRBV5-1 and TRBJ2-7, with 7 positions matching TRBD1. Sequences were obtained from whole blood. The CDR3 loop is CASSSGSGGSYEQYF. Written as DNA, the CDR3 is TGCGCCAGCAGCTCCGGTTCAGGGGGTTCCTACGAGCAGTACTTC.